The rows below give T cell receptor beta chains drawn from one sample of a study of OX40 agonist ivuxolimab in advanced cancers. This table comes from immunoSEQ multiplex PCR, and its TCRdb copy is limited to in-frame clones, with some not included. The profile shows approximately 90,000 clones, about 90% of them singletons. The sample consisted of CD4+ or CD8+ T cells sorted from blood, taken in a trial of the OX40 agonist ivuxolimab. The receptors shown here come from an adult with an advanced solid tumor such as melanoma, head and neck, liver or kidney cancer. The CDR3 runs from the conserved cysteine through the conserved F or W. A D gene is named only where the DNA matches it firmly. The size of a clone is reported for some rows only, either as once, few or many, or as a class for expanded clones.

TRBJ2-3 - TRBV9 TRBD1 TGTGCCAGCAGCTCATTTACAGGGGCAGATACGCAGTATTTT CASSSFTGADTQYF
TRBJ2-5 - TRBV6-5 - TGTGCCAGCAGTTACCTGGGTGCGGAGGAGACCCAGTACTTC CASSYLGAEETQYF
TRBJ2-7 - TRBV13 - TGTGCCAGCAGCTTAGACGGGGGAGTACACCACGAGCAGTACTTC CASSLDGGVHHEQYF
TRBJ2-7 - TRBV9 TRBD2 TGTGCCAGCAAGGAACTAGCGGGAAAAAGGGCCTACGAGCAGTACTTC CASKELAGKRAYEQYF
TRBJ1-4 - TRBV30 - TGTGCCTGGAGTGGGGGAAGGGGGGGTGAAAAACTGTTTTTT CAWSGGRGGEKLFF
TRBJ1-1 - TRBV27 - TGTGCCAGCAGGGGGCGAAAGGGTGGGACTGAAGCTTTCTTT CASRGRKGGTEAFF
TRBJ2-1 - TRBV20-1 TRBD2 TGCAGTGCTACTAGCGGGAATGAGCAGTTCTTC CSATSGNEQFF
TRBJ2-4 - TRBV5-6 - TGTGCCAGCAGCCATCCAACTTATCCGAAAAACATTCAGTACTTC CASSHPTYPKNIQYF
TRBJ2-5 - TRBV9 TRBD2 TGTGCCAGCAGCGGGACTAGCGGGAGGGGAGAGACCCAGTACTTC CASSGTSGRGETQYF
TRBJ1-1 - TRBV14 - TGTGCCAGCAGCCAACTGGGGACACTGATAGCTTTCTTT CASSQLGTLIAFF
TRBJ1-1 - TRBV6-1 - TGTGCCAGCAGTGAAAATCTGGACCCCACTGAAGCTTTCTTT CASSENLDPTEAFF
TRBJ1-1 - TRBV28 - TGTGCCAGCAGTTTTCGCGGGGGTACCGCTGAAGCTTTCTTT CASSFRGGTAEAFF
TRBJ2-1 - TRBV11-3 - TGTGCCAGCAGCTCCCTTGTAGGATATGAGCAGTTCTTC CASSSLVGYEQFF
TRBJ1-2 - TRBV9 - TGTGCCAGCAGCGTAGAGGGGCAGGCAAGGAATAACTATGGCTACACCTTC CASSVEGQARNNYGYTF
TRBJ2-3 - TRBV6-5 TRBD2 TGTGCCAGCAGTTACGCTAGCGGATACACAGATACGCAGTATTTT CASSYASGYTDTQYF
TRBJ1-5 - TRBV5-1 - TGCGCCAGCAGCTTGGGACCCACGAATCAGCCCCAGCATTTT CASSLGPTNQPQHF
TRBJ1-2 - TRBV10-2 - TGCGCCAGCAATCCTGGGGACCGGGATGGCTACACCTTC CASNPGDRDGYTF
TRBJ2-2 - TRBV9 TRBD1 TGTGCCAGCAGCGTAGAGGGGACAGGGGACGACGGGGAGCTGTTTTTT CASSVEGTGDDGELFF
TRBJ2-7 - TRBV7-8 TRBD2 TGTGCCAGCAGCTGGGCGATGAGCGGGAGAAACGAGCAGTACTTC CASSWAMSGRNEQYF
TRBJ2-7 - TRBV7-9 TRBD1 TGTGCCAGCAGCGGGGCGTACAGGGGATACGAGCAGTACTTC CASSGAYRGYEQYF
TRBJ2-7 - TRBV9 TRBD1 TGTGCCAGCAGCCCCGGGACAGGGATCAACGAGCAGTACTTC CASSPGTGINEQYF
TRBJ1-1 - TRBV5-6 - TGTGCCAGCAGCTTACGAAGGCAGGAGAACACTGAAGCTTTCTTT CASSLRRQENTEAFF
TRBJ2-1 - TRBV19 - TGTGCCAGTAGTATATATAGCGCCTCCTACAATGAGCAGTTCTTC CASSIYSASYNEQFF
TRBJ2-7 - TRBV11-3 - TGTGCCAGCAAGCTGGGAAACTCCTACGAGCAGTACTTC CASKLGNSYEQYF
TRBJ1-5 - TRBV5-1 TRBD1 TGCGCCAGCAGCTTGGGACAGGGTAAGGATCAGCCCCAGCATTTT CASSLGQGKDQPQHF
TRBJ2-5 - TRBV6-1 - TGTGCCAGCAGGAGCCTGACCCAGTACTTC CASRSLTQYF
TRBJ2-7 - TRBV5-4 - TGTGCCAGCAGCTCCGGGTGGAGCGCTGCCCACTACGAGCAGTACTTC CASSSGWSAAHYEQYF
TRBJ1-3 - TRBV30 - TGTGCCTGGTCATTAGGGGACCTGCTCTCTGGAAACACCATATATTTT CAWSLGDLLSGNTIYF
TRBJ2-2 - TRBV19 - TGTGCCAGTACCCCGCGGGGGACAGGGAACACCGGGGAGCTGTTTTTT CASTPRGTGNTGELFF
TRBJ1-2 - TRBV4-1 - TGCGCCAGCAGCCAAAACACAGGGTTAGATGGCTGCACCTTC CASSQNTGLDGCTF
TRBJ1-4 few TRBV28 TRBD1 TGTGCCAGCATTGGTCCGGGACAGTCTAATGAAAAACTGTTTTTT CASIGPGQSNEKLFF
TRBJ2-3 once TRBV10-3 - TGTGCCATCAGTGGGCTCCCCGGGGATACGCAGTATTTT CAISGLPGDTQYF
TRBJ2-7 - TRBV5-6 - TGTGCCAGCACCCCGCCGACGGGAGCAGGCGAGCAGTACTTC CASTPPTGAGEQYF
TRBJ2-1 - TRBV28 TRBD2 TGTGCCAGCAAACCGCCCCTCGCCCAGCGGGAAAGGGATGAGCAGTTCTTC CASKPPLAQRERDEQFF
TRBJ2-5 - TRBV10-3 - TGTGCCATCAGCACCGGGGGCCAAGAGACCCAGTACTTC CAISTGGQETQYF
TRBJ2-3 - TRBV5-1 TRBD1 TGCGCCAGCAGCTTGGGACAGGGGGCAGATACGCAGTATTTT CASSLGQGADTQYF
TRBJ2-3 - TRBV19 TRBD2 TGTGCCAGTAGTGATAGCGGGGTCACTAGCACAGATACGCAGTATTTT CASSDSGVTSTDTQYF
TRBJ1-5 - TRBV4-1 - TGCGCCAGCAGCCAGGACGGACCCAATCAGCCCCAGCATTTT CASSQDGPNQPQHF
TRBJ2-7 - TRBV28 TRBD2 TGTGCCAGCAGGAGAGCGGGACCCCCTAGGGCCTACGAGCAGTACTTC CASRRAGPPRAYEQYF
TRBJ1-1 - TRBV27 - TGTGCCAGCAGTTTCGTAGGGCCAGGGGCGAACACTGAAGCTTTCTTT CASSFVGPGANTEAFF
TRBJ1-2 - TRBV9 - TGTGCCAGCAGCGTAGGGGGGGGTAGCTATGGCTACACCTTC CASSVGGGSYGYTF
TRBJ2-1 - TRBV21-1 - TGTGCCAGCTGTTCTCGGACTAGCGGGAATCGTAGCAATGAGCAGTTCTTC CASCSRTSGNRSNEQFF
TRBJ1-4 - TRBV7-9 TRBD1 TGTGCCAGCAGCCCCCCGGGACAGGGATATGAAAAACTGTTTTTT CASSPPGQGYEKLFF
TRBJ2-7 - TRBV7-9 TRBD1 TGTGCCAGCAGCTGGGGGCAGGGGGTCTCCTACGAGCAGTACTTC CASSWGQGVSYEQYF
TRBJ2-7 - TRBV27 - TGTGCCAGCAGTCCCGGTGCAGGGGACGAGCAGTACTTC CASSPGAGDEQYF
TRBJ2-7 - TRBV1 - TGCACCAGCAGCCGGGACTACAACTACGAGCAGTACTTC CTSSRDYNYEQYF
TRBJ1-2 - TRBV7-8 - TGTGCCAGCAGCTTTACAGAGAACTATGGCTACACCTTC CASSFTENYGYTF
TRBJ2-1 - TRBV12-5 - TGTGCTAGTGGTTTGGTGTGGGGCAATGAGCAGTTCTTC CASGLVWGNEQFF
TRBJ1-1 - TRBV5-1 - TGCGCCAGCAGCTTGGGCCCCGCGGTCCGTTTGGGCACTGAAGCTTTCTTT CASSLGPAVRLGTEAFF
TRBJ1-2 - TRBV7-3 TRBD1 TGTGCCAGCAGCTTAAGGGTTTTCGCGTGCTGCTTTTGGCCGGGACAGGGCTATGGCTACACCTTC CASSLRVFACCFWPGQGYGYTF
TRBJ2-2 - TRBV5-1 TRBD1 TGCGCCAGCAGCTTTGGACAGGGTGCGAACACCGGGGAGCTGTTTTTT CASSFGQGANTGELFF
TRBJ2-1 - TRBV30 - TGTGCCTGTTTGCAGGGTTTTGATGAGCAGTTCTTC CACLQGFDEQFF
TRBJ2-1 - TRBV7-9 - TGTGCCAGCAGCTTGTGGTCCTACAATGAGCAGTTCTTC CASSLWSYNEQFF
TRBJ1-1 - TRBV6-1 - TGTGCCAGCACCGATCCCCACGGGAACACTGAAGCTTTCTTT CASTDPHGNTEAFF
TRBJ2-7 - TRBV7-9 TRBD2 TGTGCCAGCAGCTTCTCCCAGACTAGCGGCCCCTACGAGCAGTACTTC CASSFSQTSGPYEQYF
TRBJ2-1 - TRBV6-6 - TGTGCCAGCAGTTACCTCGGCGACAGGGAGGAGAATGAGCAGTTCTTC CASSYLGDREENEQFF
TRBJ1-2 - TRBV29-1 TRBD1 TGCAGCGTCGCCGGGGACAGGGACGACTATGGCTACACCTTC CSVAGDRDDYGYTF